The sequence of this TCR beta chain was determined in a study of vaccination and CD4 T cells after COVID-19. Study outcomes and limitations: Median SARS-CoV-2-reactive clonotype numbers rose nonsignificantly, about 21 to 38.

CDR1 and CDR2 (germline): LNHNV, YYDKDF (reference sequence). The CDR3 has 17 amino acids. Trimming stripped 1 base from V and 0 bases from J, with 13 bases between. TCRdb passed the PCR reads through MiXCR, listing each CDR3 protein once. Of 15,000 to 20,000 distinct CDR3 sequences in the sample, approximately 60% are singletons; the top ten hold more than 0.95%. This clonotype was observed a few times. Antigen specificity is unknown. Positive PCR dates spanned March to December 2020, predating US Alpha, Beta and Delta variants. The starting material was CD4+ T cells from blood, obtained after SARS-CoV-2 vaccination. The clonotype was recovered from a human donor who had recovered from COVID-19. The chain couples TRBV15 to TRBJ2-1, with TRBD1 as a possible D gene (5 bases). This CDR3 reads CATSRAKETASYNEQFF. DNA for the CDR3: TGTGCCACCAGCAGAGCAAAGGAGACAGCCTCCTACAATGAGCAGTTCTTC.